This T cell receptor beta chain was retrieved from a study of blood T cells in healthy people across ages. This clonotype appeared a few times. Per the germline V gene, CDR1 is MNHEY and CDR2 is SVGAGI. The CDR3 spans 14 residues. V lost 8 bases to trimming and J lost 4 bases, with 15 bases between them. The use of a sample-barcoded 5' primer and a J-beta primer mix characterized a second PCR of roughly 7 to 11 cycles. TCRdb reanalysed the 5' RACE reads using MiXCR and keeps one entry per CDR3 protein. The data hold about a million distinct CDR3 sequences, with around two fifths observed a single time.

The material sequenced was blood. The chain is built from TRBV6-5 and TRBJ1-5; D ambiguous. The clonotype originates from a man aged 18 to 29 in good health. CDR3 DNA sequence: TGTGCCAGCTCTCCGATCGTTGGTAATCAGCCCCAGCATTTT. Protein: CASSPIVGNQPQHF.